This T cell receptor (beta chain) comes out of a study of cytomegalovirus exposure and HLA in healthy donors. Overall study context: Roughly 85 million unique TCRs from HLA-typed donors made up an early data release. Study outcomes and limitations: Cytomegalovirus status was reportedly diagnosed by the classifier with high specificity and sensitivity. Follow-up analysis later connected one missense variant in DCLRE1C with trimming of TCR beta V- and J-genes.

The PCR made use of 60 Vbeta and 13 Jbeta primers. Here immunoSEQ multiplex PCR was the method, and the copy in TCRdb shows in-frame clones only, minus some. The repertoire holds roughly 130,000 clones, with just over 65% as singletons. Remarks on this clone: No antigen is known for it.

CDR3 size: 15 residues. Germline CDR1 SGHRS, CDR2 YFSETQ. V was shortened by 0 bases and J by 0 bases, with 9 bases between the two germline ends. The sequence came from a woman aged 60-75 years in good health and CMV-seronegative. Sample: PBMCs. The V gene is TRBV5-1, the J gene TRBJ1-1; D gene uncertain. Here the CDR3 reads CASSLAGGVNTEAFF. The CDR3 DNA reads as TGCGCCAGCAGCTTGGCCGGCGGAGTGAACACTGAAGCTTTCTTT.